The table lists the clone carrying this T cell receptor beta chain with many counts. TCRdb reprocessed the 5' RACE reads via MiXCR and lists one record per CDR3 protein. The sample carries 63,000 or so distinct CDR3 sequences, roughly 15% recorded once. This entry comes from a study of T cells of healthy individuals. Trimming removed 2 bases from V and 4 bases from J, with 13 bases in between. The germline gives CDR1 MNHNY, CDR2 SVGAGI (reference sequence). The CDR3 extends over 15 amino acids. The chain employs TRBV6-6 and TRBJ2-3; D unclear. The origin of this receptor is a human donor in good health. This chain's CDR3 is CASSYGSQRADTQYF. The CDR3, as DNA: TGTGCCAGCAGTTACGGTTCCCAACGGGCAGATACGCAGTATTTT.